The present T cell receptor beta chain was sequenced within a study of OX40 agonist ivuxolimab in advanced cancers. Broader study findings: CD4+ T cells averaged fewer expanded clones than CD8+ T cells.

There are 13 residues in the CDR3. Germline CDR1 reads SGHTA; CDR2 reads FQGNSA. V lost 5 bases and J lost 8, with 10 bases in between. Notes on this clone: Its antigen is not identified.

The table came from immunoSEQ multiplex PCR; TCRdb's copy has only in-frame clones and leaves some out. The table includes approximately 76,000 clones, 85% detected once. The rearrangement joins TRBV7-2 to TRBJ1-6; the D is unclear. The sequence was collected from an adult with an advanced solid tumor such as melanoma, head and neck, liver or kidney cancer. This material consisted of CD4+ or CD8+ T cells sorted from blood, taken in a trial of the OX40 agonist ivuxolimab. Here the CDR3 reads CASSPRVDSPLHF. CDR3 nucleotides: TGTGCCAGCAGCCCTAGAGTGGATTCACCCCTCCACTTT.